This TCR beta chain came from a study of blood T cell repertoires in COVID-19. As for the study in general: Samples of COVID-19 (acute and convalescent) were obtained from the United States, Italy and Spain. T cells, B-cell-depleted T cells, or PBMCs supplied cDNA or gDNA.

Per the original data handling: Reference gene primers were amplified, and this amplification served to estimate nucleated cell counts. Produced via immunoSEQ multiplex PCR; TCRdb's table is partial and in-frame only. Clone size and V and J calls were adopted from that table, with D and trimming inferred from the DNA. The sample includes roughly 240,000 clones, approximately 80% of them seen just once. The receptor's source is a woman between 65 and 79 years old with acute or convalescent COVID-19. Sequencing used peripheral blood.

Written as DNA, the CDR3 is TGTGCCAGCAGCGGGACAAGATCTAACTATGGCTACACCTTC. Amino acids: CASSGTRSNYGYTF. The chain has TRBV2 and TRBJ1-2, with TRBD1 as a possible D gene (6 bases). Germline V lookup: CDR1 SNHLY, CDR2 FYNNEI. Trimming took 6 bases from V and 0 from J, leaving 11 bases between them. The CDR3 runs to 14 residues.